This entry describes one T cell receptor (beta chain). Extracted from the samples, RNA was reverse transcribed into cDNA to serve as the sequencing template. Method: immunoSEQ multiplex PCR; TCRdb's copy keeps in-frame clones and lacks some. The sample records around 180,000 clones, more than 55% being singletons. The data originate from a study of CD8+ T cells in alopecia areata. Indicated treatment: oral pan-JAK inhibitor, 5-10 mg twice daily. CDR3 length: 15 amino acids. CDR1 and CDR2 from the germline V gene are SQVTM and ANQGSEA. Trimming removed 6 bases from V and 0 bases from J; junction bases left unmatched: 4.

V gene TRBV29-1 combines with J gene TRBJ2-3; 12 nucleotides match TRBD2. This receptor was obtained from a human donor with alopecia areata. Specimen: CD4+ T cells sorted from blood, collected at week 49, from a patient treated with tofacitinib. CDR3 sequence: CSVKGLAGSTDTQYF. CDR3 bases: TGCAGCGTCAAAGGACTAGCGGGGAGCACAGATACGCAGTATTTT.